This TCR beta chain was recovered during a study of cytomegalovirus exposure and HLA in healthy donors. The V segment lost 0 bases and the J segment 5 bases; nucleotides outside the gene matches: 10. The germline V gene encodes CDR1 SGHTA and CDR2 FQGNSA. CDR3 size: 16 residues. PCR used 60 Vbeta primers and 13 Jbeta primers. The assay was immunoSEQ multiplex PCR, and TCRdb's table has in-frame clones only and misses some. The data hold around 110,000 clones, with approximately 67% observed a single time. Input material: PBMCs. The source of this sequence is a young man in good health and CMV-seronegative. This chain uses TRBV7-2 with TRBJ2-7; 7 positions match TRBD1. DNA of the CDR3: TGTGCCAGCAGCTTAGCTTTCCAAGGGGGCGCGAACGAGCAGTACTTC. Translation gives CASSLAFQGGANEQYF.